The clone carrying this TCR beta chain was seen only a few times. Antigen unknown. CDR1 and CDR2 (germline): LNHNV, YYDKDF (reference sequence). Trimming cost V 5 bases and J 4 bases; bases outside gene matches: 8. The CDR3 length is 16 residues. MiXCR, applied by TCRdb to the reads, yields one record per CDR3 protein. The table lists 700,000 to 850,000 distinct CDR3 sequences, roughly 33% of them singletons. These data come from a study of T cell repertoires in cytomegalovirus infection. The receptor was isolated from a human donor in good health (CMV status not recorded). Some clones in this sample may be carry-over from other donors' samples. Source: cultured CD8+ T cells from PBMCs, taken from culture after CMV antigen stimulation. V is TRBV15 and J is TRBJ2-2; TRBD1 matches 9 bases. CDR3 nucleotides: TGTGCCACCAGCTCTACGGGACAGGGATTCACCGGGGAGCTGTTTTTT. Its translation is CATSSTGQGFTGELFF.